This T cell receptor (beta chain) was identified during a study of T cells in Graves' hyperthyroidism and ophthalmopathy. Germline CDR1 and CDR2: MNHEY and SMNVEV (reference sequence). Trimming left V 8 bases short and J 2 bases short, with 17 bases between. The CDR3 totals 15 residues. Amplification of TCR beta CDR3 regions was performed using RNA transcripts as template. TCR CDR3 regions were first amplified by RT-PCR with HTBI primers. TCRdb processed the multiplex PCR reads anew with MiXCR; each CDR3 protein has one entry. This table holds about half a million distinct CDR3 sequences, roughly 23% found once.

Input material: blood. The chain carries TRBV27 and TRBJ2-3; D tentatively reads TRBD1 or TRBD2 (5 bases each). The sequence was obtained from a woman in her 70s with Graves' ophthalmopathy. CDR3 sequence: CASGYDSGTTDTQYF. As DNA, the CDR3 is TGTGCCAGCGGTTACGATTCCGGGACCACAGATACGCAGTATTTT.